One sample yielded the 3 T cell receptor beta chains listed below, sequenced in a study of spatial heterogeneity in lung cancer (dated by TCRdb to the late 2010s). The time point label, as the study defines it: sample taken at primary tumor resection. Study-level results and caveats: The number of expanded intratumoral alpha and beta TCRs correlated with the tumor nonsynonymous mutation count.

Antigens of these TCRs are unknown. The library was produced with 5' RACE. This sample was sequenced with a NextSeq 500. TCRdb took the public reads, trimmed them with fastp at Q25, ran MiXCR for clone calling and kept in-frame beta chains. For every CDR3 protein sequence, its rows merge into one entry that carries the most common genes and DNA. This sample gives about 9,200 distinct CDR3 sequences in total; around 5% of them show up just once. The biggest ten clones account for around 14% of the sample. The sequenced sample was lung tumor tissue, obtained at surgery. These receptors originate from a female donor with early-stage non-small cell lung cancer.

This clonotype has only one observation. The CDR3 protein is CASSPRGDGGPQHF. CDR3 DNA: TGTGCCAGCTCACCGCGGGGGGACGGCGGGCCCCAGCATTTT. This chain uses TRBV18 with TRBJ1-5; TRBD1 might be the D (5 bases). V lost 3 bases to trimming and J lost 9 bases, with 15 bases between them. Germline V gives CDR1 KGHSH, CDR2 LQKENI. This CDR3 contains 14 residues.

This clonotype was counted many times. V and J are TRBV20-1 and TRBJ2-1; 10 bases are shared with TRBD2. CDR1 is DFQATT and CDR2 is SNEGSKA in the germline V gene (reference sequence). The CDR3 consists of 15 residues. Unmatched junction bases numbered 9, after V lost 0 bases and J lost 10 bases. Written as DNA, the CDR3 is TGCAGTGCTAGAGAGATAAGGCTAGCGGGAGACGAGCAGTTCTTC. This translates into CSAREIRLAGDEQFF.

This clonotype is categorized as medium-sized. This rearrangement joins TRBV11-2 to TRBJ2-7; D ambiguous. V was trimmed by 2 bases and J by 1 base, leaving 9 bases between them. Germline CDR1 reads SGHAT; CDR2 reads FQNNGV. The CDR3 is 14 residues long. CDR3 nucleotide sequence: TGTGCCAGCAGCTTATCGACTCATTCCTACGAGCAGTACTTC. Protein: CASSLSTHSYEQYF.